This TCR beta chain was observed in a study of blood T cells in healthy people across ages. There are a few counts of this clonotype. Each donor had 7.5 to 10 milliliters of peripheral blood drawn. Alongside a J-beta primer mix, a sample-barcoded 5' primer served in a second PCR lasting roughly 7 to 11 cycles. Every cDNA molecule bore a tag from a template-switch adaptor containing 12 random nucleotides. Each CDR3 protein gets one entry after TCRdb re-called the 5' RACE reads with MiXCR. The table lists 700,000 to 900,000 distinct CDR3 sequences, around half of them singletons. V lost 4 bases, J lost 2 bases, and 7 bases stayed unmatched. Germline-derived CDR1 and CDR2 are MGHDK and SYGVNS. The CDR3 has 16 residues.

This sequence originates from an elderly man in good health. The specimen was blood. The chain uses TRBV25-1 and TRBJ2-4; TRBD2 matches 8 bases. The CDR3 region is CASSGLSGTTKNIQYF. The CDR3, as DNA: TGTGCCAGCAGTGGCCTTAGCGGGACCACCAAAAACATTCAGTACTTC.